Below, 32 T cell receptor beta chains from the same sample are listed, as sequenced in a study of T-cell reconstitution after alpha-beta-depleted transplantation in children. A library of TCRbeta sequences, prepared with unique molecular identifiers, was generated. TCRdb processed the PCR reads anew with MiXCR; each CDR3 protein has one entry. The sample includes about 270,000 distinct CDR3 sequences, 9.5% to 10% of them seen just once. Specimen: PBMCs from the stem cell graft donor, collected from the stem cell graft. These receptors came from a human donor who donated a stem cell graft to a child with SCID.

This chain connects TRBV29-1 to TRBJ2-7, with D possibly called TRBD1 or TRBD2 (5 bases each). This CDR3 has 14 residues. Deletions cut 1 base from V and 4 bases from J, with 14 bases between. Germline CDR1 SQVTM, CDR2 ANQGSEA. The CDR3 DNA is TGCAGCGTTGAAGTCAGGGAGAGGGGATACGAGCAGTACTTC. Translation: CSVEVRERGYEQYF.

There are a few counts of this clonotype. The chain joins TRBV9 to TRBJ2-2; tentative D call: TRBD1 (5 bases). V was shortened by 4 bases and J by 1 base, with 8 bases between the two germline ends. The CDR3 spans 14 residues. The germline CDR1 and CDR2 sequences are SGDLS and YYNGEE. CDR3 sequence (DNA): TGTGCCAGCAGCCACGACAGGAACACCGGGGAGCTGTTTTTT. It specifies CASSHDRNTGELFF.

The chain carries TRBV12-3 or TRBV12-4 and TRBJ2-2; D not certain. V was shortened by 1 base and J by 6 bases, with 6 bases between the two germline ends. The CDR3 has 13 residues. CDR3 amino acids: CASSLVQPGELFF. DNA for the CDR3: TGTGCCAGCAGTTTAGTCCAACCCGGGGAGCTGTTTTTT.

This clonotype has more than one count but fewer than ten. The rearrangement joins TRBV12-3 or TRBV12-4 to TRBJ2-1; 9 bases match TRBD2. CDR3 length: 17 residues. After removal of 0 bases from V and 6 bases from J, the junction contained 9 bases not matched to a gene. In nucleotides, the CDR3 is TGTGCCAGCAGTTTAGCTCGTTCGAGCGGGGGGATCAATGAGCAGTTCTTC. It is translated as CASSLARSSGGINEQFF.

This clonotype was found many times. The genes are TRBV10-3 and TRBJ2-7; maybe TRBD1 (6 bases). V was cut by 10 bases and J by 0 bases, with 13 bases left in between. Germline loops: CDR1 ENHRY, CDR2 SYGVKD. The CDR3 loop spans 13 amino acids. CDR3: CATGTPSSYEQYF. The CDR3 nucleotides read TGTGCCACCGGGACACCGAGCTCCTACGAGCAGTACTTC.

There are a few counts of this clonotype. The chain is built from TRBV19 and TRBJ2-2; no clear D. The CDR3 is 12 amino acids. Trimming removed 6 bases from V and 5 bases from J, with 7 bases in between. Germline CDR1 LNHDA, CDR2 SQIVND (reference sequence). The CDR3: CASRRATGELFF. For the CDR3, the DNA is TGTGCCAGTAGAAGAGCTACCGGGGAGCTGTTTTTT.

With respect to this clonotype: Since the CDR3 does not end with the conserved phenylalanine or tryptophan, this likely comes from a read error. The DNA is omitted, as the CDR3 cannot be located on it reliably, and the CDR3 follows TCRdb's listing. This chain connects TRBV20-1 to TRBJ2-1. From its first to its last residue, the CDR3 has 12 amino acids. CDR1 DFQATT and CDR2 SNEGSKA come from the germline V gene (reference sequence). CDR3 in amino acids: CSARPQMGRLQV.

This clonotype was picked up a small number of times. The genes are TRBV13 and TRBJ1-3, with D uncertain. This CDR3 has 16 amino acids. Trimming shortened V by 4 bases and J by 0 bases, and 13 bases separated the two germline ends. Germline V gene data show CDR1 as PRHDT and CDR2 as FYEKMQ (reference sequence). In DNA form, the CDR3 reads TGTGCCAGCAGCTCGAGGGAGGAAAGCTCTGGAAACACCATATATTTT. It is translated as CASSSREESSGNTIYF.

In the case of this clonotype: A much larger clone differs by one base, so this may be a read error. This chain connects TRBV18 to TRBJ2-5; 10 bases are a match to TRBD2. The CDR3 is made up of 16 amino acids. CDR1 is KGHSH and CDR2 is LQKENI in the germline V gene. Trimming took 2 bases from V and 3 from J; bases not matched to a gene: 6. CDR3 nucleotide sequence: TGTGCCAGCTCACCAAGGCTAGCGGGGGACAAAGAGACCCAGTACTTC. Amino acid sequence: CASSPRLAGDKETQYF.

This clonotype occurred a few times. The chain links TRBV6-5 to TRBJ1-6; 8 bases are shared with TRBD1. The CDR3 consists of 15 residues. Trimming removed 4 bases from V and 4 bases from J; junction bases left unmatched: 3. Germline V CDR1 and CDR2: MNHEY, SVGAGI. In nucleotides, the CDR3 is TGTGCCAGCAGTTCGACAGGGGCTTATAATTCACCCCTCCACTTT. Protein sequence: CASSSTGAYNSPLHF.

This sequence joins TRBV6-1 and TRBJ1-1; D is unclear. Germline-derived CDR1 and CDR2 are MNHNS and SASEGT. CDR3 size: 15 residues. The V gene lost 6 bases and the J gene lost 2 bases, with 16 bases spanning the gap. The CDR3 coding sequence is TGTGCCAGCAGCGGGATGGGTGCTTTTAACACTGAAGCTTTCTTT. Translation gives CASSGMGAFNTEAFF.

V usage is TRBV15 and J usage is TRBJ2-2; no clear D. This CDR3 contains 14 residues. Germline V gives CDR1 LNHNV, CDR2 YYDKDF (reference sequence). V lost 3 bases and J lost 2, with 7 bases in between. CDR3 DNA: TGTGCCACCAGCAGGTTAGGTAACACCGGGGAGCTGTTTTTT. Translation gives CATSRLGNTGELFF.

This clonotype was detected ten times or more. V and J are TRBV3-1 and TRBJ1-6; D is perhaps TRBD1 (5 bases). CDR3 length equals 16 residues. Germline loops: CDR1 LGHDT, CDR2 YNNKEL (reference sequence). Trimming left V 1 base short and J 10 bases short, with 17 bases between. The CDR3 is CASSQGGRGNLSPLHF. CDR3 sequence (DNA): TGTGCCAGCAGCCAAGGGGGGAGAGGGAACCTATCACCCCTCCACTTT.

This clonotype has just a few counts. The V and J genes are TRBV4-1 and TRBJ2-7, with D perhaps matching TRBD1 (6 bases). Trimming removed 1 base from V and 3 bases from J, with 13 bases in between. This CDR3 is 15 amino acids long. Per germline, CDR1 MGHRA and CDR2 YSYEKL. The CDR3 region is CASSQVAGENYEQYF. The CDR3 nucleotides are TGCGCCAGCAGCCAAGTTGCAGGGGAGAACTACGAGCAGTACTTC.

Only a few counts were recorded for this clonotype. The chain links TRBV6-1 to TRBJ2-5; D is ambiguous. CDR3 length: 12 residues. From germline, CDR1 is MNHNS and CDR2 SASEGT. Trimming took off 1 base at V and 3 bases at J, with 3 bases between the two ends. CDR3 in amino acids: CASSEGEETQYF. In DNA form, the CDR3 reads TGTGCCAGCAGTGAAGGGGAAGAGACCCAGTACTTC.

The chain couples TRBV7-9 to TRBJ2-3; the match to TRBD1 covers 11 bases. With V trimmed by 4 bases and J by 4 bases, 4 bases remained unmatched. Germline V gene lookup returns CDR1 SEHNR and CDR2 FQNEAQ (reference sequence). The CDR3 extends over 15 amino acids. This chain's CDR3 is CASSSPGQGADTQYF. CDR3 coding DNA: TGTGCCAGCAGCTCACCGGGACAGGGGGCAGATACGCAGTATTTT.

This clonotype was observed at least ten times. This chain links TRBV7-9 with TRBJ2-3, with TRBD1 as a possible D gene (7 bases). Trimming shortened V by 6 bases and J by 3 bases, and 16 bases separated the two germline ends. The CDR3 spans 15 residues. CDR1 and CDR2 (germline): SEHNR, FQNEAQ (reference sequence). The CDR3 nucleotides read TGTGCCAGCAGGGACAGGAGGGGGCTAACAGATACGCAGTATTTT. Translated, it gives CASRDRRGLTDTQYF.

This clonotype was counted a few times. The chain joins TRBV5-1 to TRBJ2-5; D may match TRBD1 or TRBD2 (6 bases each). Germline V gives CDR1 SGHRS, CDR2 YFSETQ. The CDR3 is 16 amino acids. Trimming shortened V by 1 base and J by 2 bases, and 15 bases separated the two germline ends. In DNA, the CDR3 is TGCGCCAGCAGCTTGAGGGGGGCGCCGGGGCAAGAGACCCAGTACTTC. It specifies CASSLRGAPGQETQYF. The full variable domain, rest sourced from reference TRBV5-1 and TRBJ2-5, is KAGVTQTPRYLIKTRGQQVTLSCSPISGHRSVSWYQQTPGQGLQFLFEYFSETQRNKGNFPGRFSGRQFSNSRSEMNVSTLELGDSALYLCASSLRGAPGQETQYFGPGTRLLVL.

Ten or more counts support this clonotype. The genes are TRBV27 and TRBJ1-4; 7 nucleotides agree with TRBD1. Looked up from germline, CDR1 is MNHEY and CDR2 is SMNVEV (reference sequence). V was pared by 4 bases and J by 3 bases, with 2 bases of the junction left unmatched. CDR3 size: 14 residues. CDR3: CASSYGQANEKLFF. CDR3 sequence (DNA): TGTGCCAGCAGTTACGGACAGGCTAATGAAAAACTGTTTTTT.

This chain uses TRBV27 with TRBJ2-7; 8 bases match TRBD1. The trim removed 5 bases at V and 2 bases at J, leaving 8 bases unmatched. The CDR3 totals 15 residues. CDR1 is MNHEY, CDR2 SMNVEV, per germline (reference sequence). The CDR3: CASSARDRLTYEQYF. In nucleotides, the CDR3 is TGTGCCAGCAGTGCCCGGGACAGGCTAACCTACGAGCAGTACTTC.

There are a few counts of this clonotype. One junction end does not reproduce the germline sequence, and a read error may be involved. The chain carries TRBV20-1 and TRBJ2-7; 9 nucleotides align to TRBD1. CDR1 is DFQATT, CDR2 SNEGSKA, per germline (reference sequence). This CDR3 has 15 residues. DNA of the CDR3: TGCAGTGCTCTAGGCCGGGACAGGGAGTCCTCCGAGCAGTACTTC. Protein: CSALGRDRESSEQYF.

This clonotype was seen more than once but under ten times. The rearrangement joins TRBV10-3 to TRBJ1-2; D uncertain. The CDR3 runs to 13 residues. V lost 2 bases, J lost 5 bases, and 9 bases lay in between. CDR1 is ENHRY and CDR2 is SYGVKD in the germline V gene. CDR3 amino acids: CAISETEKYGYTF. The CDR3 DNA follows: TGTGCCATCAGTGAGACAGAGAAATATGGCTACACCTTC.

The J gene is TRBJ1-1, the V gene TRBV3-1; 10 nucleotides agree with TRBD1. Germline-derived CDR1 and CDR2 are LGHDT and YNNKEL (reference sequence). Trimming removed 3 bases from V and 3 bases from J; junction bases left unmatched: 4. The CDR3 is 15 residues long. The CDR3 is CASSQTGTGDTEAFF. The CDR3 DNA is TGTGCCAGCAGCCAGACGGGGACAGGGGACACTGAAGCTTTCTTT.

The chain combines TRBV4-1 with TRBJ2-7, with D maybe TRBD2 (5 bases). V was trimmed by 0 bases and J by 0 bases, leaving 12 bases between them. The CDR3 has 16 residues. Germline CDR1 MGHRA, CDR2 YSYEKL. The CDR3 DNA reads TGCGCCAGCAGCCAAGATCTAGCCTCCCCCTCCTACGAGCAGTACTTC. It yields the protein CASSQDLASPSYEQYF.

V is TRBV29-1 and J is TRBJ2-7, with TRBD2 as a possible D gene (6 bases). Trimming took 4 bases from V and 6 from J, leaving 13 bases between them. CDR1 is SQVTM, CDR2 ANQGSEA, per germline. The CDR3 runs to 12 residues. CDR3 DNA sequence: TGCAGCGTTGTGGGACTCGCTACCGAGCAGTACTTC. Protein: CSVVGLATEQYF.

The genes are TRBV5-5 and TRBJ2-7; 9 bases line up with TRBD1. The CDR3 is 13 amino acids. In germline, CDR1 is SGHKS, CDR2 YYEKEE (reference sequence). Germline trimming cut 4 bases from V and 6 bases from J; bases unmatched to any gene: 5. The CDR3 sequence: CASSPGTGSEQYF. DNA for the CDR3: TGTGCCAGCAGCCCAGGGACAGGGAGCGAGCAGTACTTC.

This chain uses TRBV5-1 with TRBJ2-1; 16 bases agree with TRBD2. The trim removed 4 bases at V and 7 bases at J, leaving 14 bases unmatched. Germline V CDR1 and CDR2: SGHRS, YFSETQ. CDR3 length equals 19 residues. The CDR3 region is CASSHGTSGGGIVPNEQFF. The DNA for the CDR3 is TGCGCCAGCAGCCATGGGACTAGCGGGGGGGGTATAGTCCCGAATGAGCAGTTCTTC.

The chain is built from TRBV6-2 or TRBV6-3 and TRBJ2-1; either TRBD1 or TRBD2 may supply D (6 bases each). This CDR3 spans 15 amino acids. Germline lookup yields CDR1 MNHEY and CDR2 SVGEGT. Trimming removed 8 bases at V and 3 bases at J, with 17 bases between. CDR3 DNA sequence: TGTGCCAGCCAATCTTTCAGGGGAGGCTACAATGAGCAGTTCTTC. Translation gives CASQSFRGGYNEQFF.

This clonotype was counted only a few times. V is TRBV12-3 or TRBV12-4 and J is TRBJ2-1; no firm D call. V was trimmed by 6 bases and J by 4 bases, leaving 10 bases between them. CDR3 length: 13 residues. CDR3 sequence (DNA): TGTGCCAGCAGCCCTACCTTTTACAATGAGCAGTTCTTC. This gives the protein CASSPTFYNEQFF.

This chain joins TRBV10-3 and TRBJ2-5, with no clear D. Trimming stripped 5 bases from V and 5 bases from J, with 9 bases between. CDR1 is ENHRY and CDR2 is SYGVKD in the germline V gene. The CDR3 is made up of 12 amino acids. CDR3 nucleotides: TGTGCCATCAGTAGTGTCGCTGAGACCCAGTACTTC. Its protein is CAISSVAETQYF.

This clonotype was counted only a few times. The V call is TRBV5-1, the J call TRBJ2-1; no definite D call. The CDR3 extends over 11 amino acids. Trimming removed 1 base from V and 8 bases from J, with 4 bases in between. Germline CDR1 and CDR2: SGHRS and YFSETQ. CDR3 region: CASSLLDEQFF. CDR3 coding DNA: TGCGCCAGCAGCTTGCTAGATGAGCAGTTCTTC.

CDR3 coding DNA: TGTGCCAGCAGTTACTCCCAGGAGGCACCCCTCCACTTT. The encoded protein is CASSYSQEAPLHF. The rearrangement uses TRBV6-5 and TRBJ1-6; D not certain. CDR1 and CDR2 from the germline V gene are MNHEY and SVGAGI. There are 13 residues in the CDR3. Trimming cost V 0 bases and J 11 bases, with 8 bases left between them.